The 23 T cell receptor beta chains below were found in one sample sequenced in a study of radiotherapy plus CTLA-4 blockade in lung cancer. Sequenced by immunoSEQ multiplex PCR; TCRdb stores in-frame clones only, minus some. The sample lists tens of thousands of clones, 60% to 80% occurring once. Sequences were derived from peripheral blood, sampled from a patient treated with radiotherapy plus ipilimumab. The receptors were sampled from a human donor with non-small cell lung cancer whose response to radiotherapy plus ipilimumab could not be evaluated.

V gene TRBV7-2 combines with J gene TRBJ2-2; D is unclear. The length of the CDR3 is 16 residues. Germline assignment: CDR1 SGHTA and CDR2 FQGNSA. Trimming took off 5 bases at V and 8 bases at J, with 21 bases between the two ends. CDR3 bases: TGTGCCAGCAGCCCATACAGTGTCCTCACGGTGGGGGAGCTGTTTTTT. As protein: CASSPYSVLTVGELFF.

Details on this clone: Other nucleotide sequences from this sample produce the same CDR3. This rearrangement joins TRBV5-1 to TRBJ2-3; 13 nucleotides align to TRBD2. The CDR3 extends over 18 amino acids. Losses at the gene ends were 0 bases for V and 0 bases for J; bases not matched to a gene: 4. Germline CDR1 SGHRS, CDR2 YFSETQ. CDR3 amino acids: CASSLGTSGGTSTDTQYF. The CDR3, as DNA: TGCGCCAGCAGCTTGGGGACTAGCGGGGGTACTAGCACAGATACGCAGTATTTT.

This sequence joins TRBV4-2 and TRBJ1-1; D ambiguous. This CDR3 region has 12 residues. Trimming cost V 0 bases and J 11 bases, with 10 bases left between them. CDR1 is LGHNA and CDR2 is YNFKEQ in the germline V gene. In DNA, the CDR3 is TGTGCCAGCAGCCAAGATCCTATGGTGGCTTTCTTT. Translation: CASSQDPMVAFF.

This clone was recorded a few times. The rearrangement joins TRBV6-6 to TRBJ1-4; TRBD1 aligns across 7 bases. The length of the CDR3 is 15 residues. J gave up 12 bases and V 0 bases, and 10 bases lay outside the gene matches. The V gene's germline CDR1 is MNHNY and CDR2 SVGAGI (reference sequence). The CDR3 sequence: CASSYSPKQGTELFF. DNA for the CDR3: TGTGCCAGCAGTTACTCTCCGAAACAGGGGACGGAACTGTTTTTT.

This chain links TRBV6-9 with TRBJ2-7, with D unresolved. The ends were cut back, 7 bases at V and 3 bases at J, with 10 bases in the middle. This CDR3 contains 12 residues. Germline loops: CDR1 MNHGY, CDR2 SVAAGI. CDR3: CASTARGYEQYF. The CDR3 DNA follows: TGTGCCAGCACAGCTAGAGGCTACGAGCAGTACTTC.

The chain links TRBV4-1 to TRBJ1-6; 8 bases fit TRBD1. The germline V gene has CDR1 MGHRA and CDR2 YSYEKL. This CDR3 contains 18 residues. The ends lost 0 bases at V and 7 bases at J; junction bases unmatched: 11. The CDR3 bases are TGCGCCAGCAGCCAAGAAATGGCCCAGCCAGGGGGCAATTCACCCCTCCACTTT. As protein: CASSQEMAQPGGNSPLHF.

The V gene is TRBV30, the J gene TRBJ2-3; 9 bases align to TRBD2. Germline-derived CDR1 and CDR2 are GTSNPN and SVGIG (reference sequence). The ends lost 4 bases at V and 0 bases at J; junction bases unmatched: 2. The CDR3 is made up of 14 amino acids. For the CDR3, the DNA is TGTGCCTGGACTAGCGGGACGAGCACAGATACGCAGTATTTT. It yields the protein CAWTSGTSTDTQYF.

The V gene is TRBV6-5, the J gene TRBJ1-5; possibly TRBD1 for D (5 bases). Germline CDR1 is MNHEY and CDR2 is SVGAGI. The CDR3 is made up of 14 amino acids. V lost 5 bases and J 9 bases, leaving 17 bases between the germline ends. As DNA, the CDR3 is TGTGCCAGCAGTCCGCTGGGGCGAGGAACGCCCCAGCATTTT. As protein: CASSPLGRGTPQHF.

The V call is TRBV5-1, the J call TRBJ1-5; 8 nucleotides line up with TRBD1. V shed 4 bases and J 4 bases; nucleotides not matched to a gene: 7. The CDR3 consists of 15 residues. The germline CDR1 and CDR2 sequences are SGHRS and YFSETQ. The CDR3 sequence is CASSLGTGLNQPQHF. CDR3 sequence (DNA): TGCGCCAGCAGCCTAGGGACAGGCCTTAATCAGCCCCAGCATTTT.

The chain is built from TRBV7-3 and TRBJ2-7, with no clear D. There are 13 residues in the CDR3. V shed 5 bases and J shed 3 bases, with 11 bases lying between them. Germline CDR1 SGHTA, CDR2 FQGTGA. CDR3: CASSPAGGYEQYF. CDR3 coding DNA: TGTGCCAGCAGCCCGGCTGGCGGCTACGAGCAGTACTTC.

The chain recombines TRBV19 with TRBJ2-3, with 10 bases aligning to TRBD2. CDR1 LNHDA and CDR2 SQIVND come from the germline V gene (reference sequence). The CDR3 is made up of 16 amino acids. V trimming: 9 bases; J trimming: 6 bases; junction bases outside the gene matches: 15. The CDR3 reads CASTVLAGAGLDTQYF. The CDR3 bases are TGTGCCAGCACAGTCCTAGCGGGAGCCGGGTTGGATACGCAGTATTTT. The variable domain in full, completed from reference TRBV19 and TRBJ2-3, reads DGGITQSPKYLFRKEGQNVTLSCEQNLNHDAMYWYRQDPGQGLRLIYYSQIVNDFQKGDIAEGYSVSREKKESFPLTVTSAQKNPTAFYLCASTVLAGAGLDTQYFGPGTRLTVL.

The sample holds a few counts of this clone. The gene calls are TRBV19 and TRBJ2-2, with D hard to call. Germline CDR1 reads LNHDA; CDR2 reads SQIVND (reference sequence). V was shortened by 7 bases and J by 2 bases, with 14 bases between the two germline ends. The CDR3 consists of 15 residues. The CDR3 loop reads CASTTLGLNTGELFF. CDR3 nucleotides: TGTGCCAGTACGACTCTAGGATTAAACACCGGGGAGCTGTTTTTT.

This rearrangement joins TRBV5-6 to TRBJ2-3, with 8 bases identical to TRBD1. This CDR3 spans 15 amino acids. The ends lost 3 bases at V and 4 bases at J; junction bases unmatched: 7. Germline V CDR1 and CDR2: SGHDT, YYEEEE. CDR3 loop: CASSSGTGSPDTQYF. The CDR3 DNA reads as TGTGCCAGCAGCTCCGGGACAGGAAGTCCAGATACGCAGTATTTT.

V is TRBV4-3 and J is TRBJ1-1; D may be TRBD1 (6 bases). V was pared by 4 bases and J by 4 bases, with 19 bases between. Germline CDR1 and CDR2: LGHNA and YSLEER. This CDR3 spans 16 amino acids. CDR3: CASSPRDTSPGTEAFF. CDR3 DNA: TGCGCCAGCAGCCCCCGGGACACCAGCCCGGGCACTGAAGCTTTCTTT.

This clone was recorded once. The chain joins TRBV7-9 to TRBJ1-1; 9 nucleotides match TRBD1. The CDR3 is made up of 14 amino acids. Germline CDR1 is SEHNR and CDR2 is FQNEAQ (reference sequence). Trimming at V came to 4 bases and at J to 1 base, leaving 1 base not matched to a gene. CDR3 region: CASSWGQGNTEAFF. The CDR3 coding sequence is TGTGCCAGCAGCTGGGGACAGGGGAACACTGAAGCTTTCTTT.

V gene TRBV19 combines with J gene TRBJ2-4; D possibly corresponds to TRBD2 (6 bases). CDR3 size: 13 residues. V dropped 3 bases and J dropped 6 bases, with 9 bases sitting between them. Germline CDR1 reads LNHDA; CDR2 reads SQIVND (reference sequence). This CDR3 reads CASSIGTVNIQYF. The CDR3 nucleotides read TGTGCCAGTAGTATTGGGACTGTAAACATTCAGTACTTC.

CDR3 nucleotide sequence: TGCGCCAGCTCGGTCGGCACTGAAGCTTTCTTT. Encoded protein: CASSVGTEAFF. The gene calls are TRBV10-1 and TRBJ1-1; no clear D. The CDR3 is 11 residues long. In germline, CDR1 is WNHNN, CDR2 SYGVQD (reference sequence). V was shortened by 8 bases and J by 4 bases, with 8 bases between the two germline ends.

The V call is TRBV7-6, the J call TRBJ2-2, with TRBD1 as a possible D gene (5 bases). The CDR3 is 14 amino acids. Germline CDR1 is SGHVS and CDR2 is FNYEAQ. The V gene lost 3 bases and the J gene lost 5 bases, with 10 bases spanning the gap. In nucleotides, the CDR3 is TGTGCCAGCAGCTTGGGAACAGGAACCGGGGAGCTGTTTTTT. Translating gives CASSLGTGTGELFF.

A word on this clone: The junction departs from germline at one end; a sequencing error may be responsible. The genes are TRBV7-7 and TRBJ2-3, with D maybe TRBD2 (6 bases). Germline V gives CDR1 SSHAT, CDR2 FNYEAQ (reference sequence). There are 15 residues in the CDR3. For the CDR3, the DNA is TGTGCTAGCAGCCGGGACTTTTCGCCCACAGATACGCAGTATTTT. Translating gives CASSRDFSPTDTQYF.

The chain recombines TRBV11-2 with TRBJ2-1; D remains unclear. The CDR3 runs 16 residues. Trimming shortened V by 0 bases and J by 0 bases, and 9 bases separated the two germline ends. Germline V gives CDR1 SGHAT, CDR2 FQNNGV. The DNA of the CDR3 is TGTGCCAGCAGCTTAGAGGGCCATCCCTCCTACAATGAGCAGTTCTTC. This gives the protein CASSLEGHPSYNEQFF. The complete variable domain, with remaining parts taken from reference TRBV11-2 and TRBJ2-1, reads EAGVAQSPRYKIIEKRQSVAFWCNPISGHATLYWYQQILGQGPKLLIQFQNNGVVDDSQLPKDRFSAERLKGVDSTLKIQPAKLEDSAVYLCASSLEGHPSYNEQFFGPGTRLTVL.

The chain joins TRBV5-4 to TRBJ2-5; D is unresolved. CDR1 and CDR2 (germline): SGHNT, YYREEE (reference sequence). This CDR3 is built from 14 residues. Trimming shortened V by 0 bases and J by 4 bases, and 10 bases separated the two germline ends. The CDR3 region has the DNA TGTGCCAGCAGCTTGGTGGGCAATGCAGAGACCCAGTACTTC. Translated, it gives CASSLVGNAETQYF.

The rearrangement links TRBV18 to TRBJ2-7; 7 bases align to TRBD1. Losses at the gene ends were 2 bases for V and 5 bases for J; bases not matched to a gene: 6. The length of the CDR3 is 14 residues. Germline CDR1 reads KGHSH; CDR2 reads LQKENI. CDR3 residues: CASSPVEQGNEQYF. The CDR3, as DNA: TGTGCCAGCTCACCAGTCGAACAGGGGAACGAGCAGTACTTC.

V usage is TRBV30 and J usage is TRBJ2-2, with 10 positions matching TRBD2. This CDR3 is built from 17 residues. V trimming: 2 bases; J trimming: 7 bases; junction bases outside the gene matches: 13. Germline lookup yields CDR1 GTSNPN and CDR2 SVGIG (reference sequence). CDR3 amino acids: CAWSTLASGRIIGELFF. In DNA, the CDR3 is TGTGCCTGGAGTACTCTGGCTAGCGGGAGAATCATCGGGGAGCTGTTTTTT.